Presented here are 2 T cell receptor beta chains from one specimen sequenced in a study of blood T cell repertoires in COVID-19. Only in-frame clones appear in the TCRdb table, and some are missing; sequencing was by immunoSEQ multiplex PCR. The sample lists fewer than 300,000 clones; about four fifths were seen once. Source material: peripheral blood. These receptors all stem from a human donor with COVID-19, enrolled during active disease. The donor label of this sample is uncertain.

The V gene is TRBV7-3, the J gene TRBJ2-1, with 11 bases aligning to TRBD2. The germline V gene has CDR1 SGHTA and CDR2 FQGTGA. Losses at the gene ends were 9 bases for V and 6 bases for J; bases not matched to a gene: 7. The CDR3 is 14 amino acids. The CDR3 protein is CASTVAGGLNEQFF. CDR3 bases: TGTGCCAGTACCGTAGCGGGAGGGCTCAATGAGCAGTTCTTC.

This clone was counted once. CDR3 DNA sequence: TGTGCCAGCAGTCCCCGACTAGCGGGGCCCTTGGACGGGGAGCTGTTTTTT. The encoded protein is CASSPRLAGPLDGELFF. This rearrangement joins TRBV27 to TRBJ2-2; 11 nucleotides match TRBD2. This CDR3 comprises 17 residues. Unmatched junction bases numbered 12, after V lost 5 bases and J lost 7 bases. The germline V gene has CDR1 MNHEY and CDR2 SMNVEV (reference sequence).